Listed here are 19 T cell receptor beta chains from one sample, sequenced in a study of identical twins. TCRdb fed the 5' RACE reads into MiXCR, producing one record per CDR3 protein. The sample lists around 530,000 distinct CDR3 sequences, 15% occurring once. A further study also used this sample, focusing on yellow fever vaccine responses in identical twins.

The specimen sequenced was CD4+ T cells sorted from blood. These receptors originate from a woman aged 18-29 years in good health.

The chain carries TRBV12-3 or TRBV12-4 and TRBJ1-2; D remains ambiguous. V lost 6 bases to trimming and J lost 2 bases, with 16 bases between them. CDR3 length equals 15 residues. The CDR3 bases are TGTGCCAGCAGCCCCCGGGAACTACAGAACTATGGCTACACCTTC. It encodes CASSPRELQNYGYTF.

The V and J genes are TRBV7-9 and TRBJ2-3, with 7 positions matching TRBD2. In germline, CDR1 is SEHNR, CDR2 FQNEAQ (reference sequence). The length of the CDR3 is 16 residues. J was trimmed by 2 bases and V by 5 bases; bases with no gene match: 10. CDR3 bases: TGTGCCAGCAGCCCCCTGGGAGGGTTTTCCACAGATACGCAGTATTTT. This gives the protein CASSPLGGFSTDTQYF.

In this sample, this clonotype turned up a few times. V and J are TRBV5-1 and TRBJ2-1; 11 nucleotides line up with TRBD2. Germline trimming cut 0 bases from V and 10 bases from J; bases unmatched to any gene: 6. Germline lookup yields CDR1 SGHRS and CDR2 YFSETQ. The CDR3 is made up of 15 amino acids. The CDR3 protein is CASSLEGLADREQFF. As DNA, the CDR3 is TGCGCCAGCAGCTTGGAGGGACTAGCGGACCGGGAGCAGTTCTTC. Together with reference TRBV5-1 and TRBJ2-1, the CDR3 gives the full variable domain: KAGVTQTPRYLIKTRGQQVTLSCSPISGHRSVSWYQQTPGQGLQFLFEYFSETQRNKGNFPGRFSGRQFSNSRSEMNVSTLELGDSALYLCASSLEGLADREQFFGPGTRLTVL.

This clonotype was found a few times. This sequence joins TRBV6-6 and TRBJ2-2; D is ambiguous. Germline CDR1 and CDR2: MNHNY and SVGAGI (reference sequence). V was trimmed by 7 bases and J by 5 bases, leaving 8 bases between them. The CDR3 totals 12 residues. CDR3 protein: CASTGGTGELFF. The CDR3 DNA sequence: TGTGCCAGCACCGGTGGGACCGGGGAGCTGTTTTTT.

V gene TRBV3-1 combines with J gene TRBJ2-5, with TRBD2 matching over 7 bases. After removal of 4 bases from V and 1 base from J, the junction contained 3 bases not matched to a gene. Germline-derived CDR1 and CDR2 are LGHDT and YNNKEL (reference sequence). This CDR3 has 14 residues. The CDR3 loop is CASSRTSPQETQYF. CDR3 coding DNA: TGTGCCAGCAGCCGGACTAGTCCCCAAGAGACCCAGTACTTC.

The chain recombines TRBV5-6 with TRBJ2-1; a possible D gene is TRBD2 (6 bases). This CDR3 is built from 14 residues. CDR1 and CDR2 from the germline V gene are SGHDT and YYEEEE. V gave up 4 bases and J gave up 7 bases, with 15 bases separating them. Here the CDR3 reads CASSLIDGGNEQFF. In nucleotides, the CDR3 is TGTGCCAGCAGCCTGATAGACGGAGGGAATGAGCAGTTCTTC.

The table lists this clonotype with a few counts. The CDR3 DNA follows: TGCAGCGCTCAAGGAGGAGTCCAGGGTATGAACACTGAAGCTTTCTTT. Its protein is CSAQGGVQGMNTEAFF. The genes are TRBV29-1 and TRBJ1-1; D is perhaps TRBD1 (5 bases). This CDR3 contains 16 residues. The V gene's germline CDR1 is SQVTM and CDR2 ANQGSEA. V shed 7 bases and J shed 0 bases, with 21 bases lying between them.

The chain couples TRBV5-6 to TRBJ1-1; 8 nucleotides agree with TRBD1. V lost 3 bases to trimming and J lost 1 base; unmatched junction nucleotides: 2. Germline CDR1 is SGHDT and CDR2 is YYEEEE. The CDR3 is 14 residues long. CDR3: CASSYRGANTEAFF. CDR3 bases: TGTGCCAGCAGCTACAGGGGGGCGAACACTGAAGCTTTCTTT.

The genes are TRBV24-1 and TRBJ2-7, with a weak D call TRBD1 (5 bases). The CDR3 has 15 amino acids. V was pared by 4 bases and J by 12 bases, with 24 bases between. Germline-derived CDR1 and CDR2 are KGHDR and SFDVKD. The CDR3, as DNA: TGTGCCACCAGTGACAGGACACCGACCCCACCGAGCAGGTACGTC. Translated, it gives CATSDRTPTPPSRYV.

This rearrangement joins TRBV5-6 to TRBJ2-1, with a weak D call TRBD2 (6 bases). The V and J ends lost 0 bases and 6 bases respectively, with 13 bases between them. The germline V gene encodes CDR1 SGHDT and CDR2 YYEEEE. The CDR3 has 15 residues. CDR3 DNA: TGTGCCAGCAGCTTGGGACCGGGACTTACCAATGAGCAGTTCTTC. Amino acids: CASSLGPGLTNEQFF.

The V and J genes are TRBV10-3 and TRBJ1-1; D is undetermined. The germline V gene encodes CDR1 ENHRY and CDR2 SYGVKD. This CDR3 has 14 residues. The ends were cut back, 3 bases at V and 2 bases at J, with 10 bases in the middle. As DNA, the CDR3 is TGTGCCATCAGTGAAAGGTCGGGCAACACTGAAGCTTTCTTT. Its protein is CAISERSGNTEAFF.

This clonotype has more than one count but fewer than ten. The V call is TRBV27, the J call TRBJ2-2; perhaps TRBD2 as D (6 bases). Deletions cut 8 bases from V and 3 bases from J, with 13 bases between. Per germline, CDR1 MNHEY and CDR2 SMNVEV (reference sequence). This CDR3 is 14 amino acids long. The CDR3 region is CASARDSYTGELFF. DNA for the CDR3: TGTGCCAGCGCCCGGGACTCGTACACCGGGGAGCTGTTTTTT.

In its sample, this clonotype was seen a few times. This sequence joins TRBV5-1 and TRBJ1-2; D gene uncertain. The CDR3 covers 15 residues. Per germline, CDR1 SGHRS and CDR2 YFSETQ. V was pared by 5 bases and J by 0 bases, with 14 bases between. The CDR3 coding sequence is TGCGCCAGCAGTTTGACGGGGTTAGCTAACTATGGCTACACCTTC. Its translation is CASSLTGLANYGYTF.

This clonotype was recorded a few times. V and J are TRBV11-1 and TRBJ2-2, with D maybe TRBD2 (6 bases). V was cut by 4 bases and J by 8 bases, with 11 bases left in between. This CDR3 region has 13 residues. CDR1 is SGHAT and CDR2 is FQDESV in the germline V gene (reference sequence). This CDR3 is CASSSDYSGELFF. The CDR3 DNA sequence: TGTGCCAGCAGCTCGGACTACTCGGGGGAGCTGTTTTTT. The entire variable domain, with the rest obtained from reference TRBV11-1 and TRBJ2-2, is as follows: EAEVAQSPRYKITEKSQAVAFWCDPISGHATLYWYRQILGQGPELLVQFQDESVVDDSQLPKDRFSAERLKGVDSTLKIQPAELGDSAMYLCASSSDYSGELFFGEGSRLTVL.

This clonotype was counted between two and nine times. V gene TRBV7-6 combines with J gene TRBJ2-7; D is ambiguous. The ends were cut back, 1 base at V and 2 bases at J, with 12 bases in the middle. The CDR3 has 15 residues. From germline, CDR1 is SGHVS and CDR2 FNYEAQ. The CDR3 DNA is TGTGCCAGCAGCTTAGGAGGATCGCCTCCCTACGAGCAGTACTTC. It codes for CASSLGGSPPYEQYF.

In this sample, this clonotype turned up a few times. V and J are TRBV3-1 and TRBJ2-7; D ambiguous. CDR3 length: 14 amino acids. The germline V gene has CDR1 LGHDT and CDR2 YNNKEL (reference sequence). Trimming pared 0 bases from V and 7 bases from J, leaving 13 bases between. CDR3 protein: CASSQDRILGEQYF. Here the CDR3 DNA reads TGTGCCAGCAGCCAAGACCGGATTTTGGGGGAGCAGTACTTC.

The chain has TRBV5-1 and TRBJ1-4, with 10 bases aligning to TRBD1. CDR1 SGHRS and CDR2 YFSETQ come from the germline V gene. CDR3 size: 15 residues. V lost 3 bases and J lost 7; bases outside the gene matches: 6. DNA of the CDR3: TGCGCCAGCAGCTCGGGGACAGGGGCTGGTGAAAAACTGTTTTTT. It yields the protein CASSSGTGAGEKLFF.

This clonotype has just a few counts. The CDR3 loop reads CASSPPSGRGATDTQYF. CDR3 nucleotides: TGTGCCAGCAGCCCCCCCAGCGGGAGAGGGGCCACAGATACGCAGTATTTT. The gene calls are TRBV5-4 and TRBJ2-3; 8 nucleotides line up with TRBD2. V lost 4 bases, J lost 2 bases, and 12 bases stayed unmatched. The CDR3 consists of 17 residues. Germline assignment: CDR1 SGHNT and CDR2 YYREEE (reference sequence). The full variable domain, rest sourced from reference TRBV5-4 and TRBJ2-3, is ETGVTQSPTHLIKTRGQQVTLRCSSQSGHNTVSWYQQALGQGPQFIFQYYREEENGRGNFPPRFSGLQFPNYSSELNVNALELDDSALYLCASSPPSGRGATDTQYFGPGTRLTVL.

This clonotype occurred a few times. V usage is TRBV20-1 and J usage is TRBJ2-1; 7 bases agree with TRBD1. CDR1 is DFQATT and CDR2 is SNEGSKA in the germline V gene (reference sequence). V trimming: 3 bases; J trimming: 8 bases; junction bases outside the gene matches: 13. CDR3 length: 15 residues. This CDR3 is CSASRNRGQTDEQFF. In nucleotides, the CDR3 is TGCAGTGCTAGTCGGAATCGGGGACAGACGGATGAGCAGTTCTTC.